Below, one TCR beta chain is given with its context. RNA, at roughly 0.5 to 1 ug, was reverse transcribed with random hexamers. TCRdb recomputed calls from the immunoSEQ multiplex PCR reads with MiXCR, one row per CDR3 protein. The sample lists roughly 120,000 distinct CDR3 sequences; 90% to 95% were seen once. The CDR3 is made up of 14 amino acids. CDR1 is MNHEY, CDR2 SVGEGT, per germline. Trimming took 5 bases from V and 4 from J, leaving 12 bases between them. The sample originates from a study of CD8 T cells in Susac syndrome. Material: CD4+ T cells from PBMCs. The chain has TRBV6-2 or TRBV6-3 and TRBJ2-1, with a possible D match to TRBD2 (6 bases). The sequence came from a human donor in good health. CDR3 amino acids: CASSRLGLYNEQFF. The CDR3 nucleotides read TGTGCCAGCAGTCGACTGGGACTTTACAATGAGCAGTTCTTC.